These T cell receptor beta chains were read from a single sample in a study of T cell repertoires in cytomegalovirus infection. These TCRs are of unknown antigen specificity. TCRdb ran MiXCR on the reads and lists one entry per CDR3 protein. The data hold around 800,000 distinct CDR3 sequences, with approximately 29% observed a single time. The material was cultured CD8+ T cells from PBMCs, obtained from culture after CMV antigen stimulation. The receptors originated from a human donor in good health (CMV status not recorded). Some clones in this sample may be carry-over from other donors' samples. Each CDR3 is given with its conserved first and last residue. The D gene is left open where the match is weak.

TRBV7-9 | . | CASSRDLNQPQHF
TRBV28 | TRBD2 | CASKFPTSGGSSYNEQFF
TRBV7-9 | . | CASTYGGLKNTGELFF
TRBV27 | . | CASSPRTERHEQFF
TRBV12-3/TRBV12-4 | TRBD2 | CASTQAGSQETQYF
TRBV4-1 | . | CASSQVVLQRDQPQHF
TRBV20-1 | . | CSAAQEYGYTF
TRBV7-9 | TRBD1 | CASRPGDRGVEQFF
TRBV6-2/TRBV6-3 | . | CASSYSLGAEFF
TRBV7-8 | . | CASSPLGAGARSSYNEQFF
TRBV15 | . | CVTSREGYINEKLFF
TRBV20-1 | . | CSARVSQVYGYTF
TRBV6-6 | . | CASSYSLQRGLYNEQFF
TRBV7-8 | . | CASSLTRGGIHEQYF
TRBV12-3/TRBV12-4 | TRBD2 | CASSPTSGGSGQFF
TRBV10-3 | TRBD1 | CATCTGDSNQPQHF
TRBV6-1 | TRBD1 | CASCRGGPPPYEQYF
TRBV9 | . | CASNRGGVDTQYF
TRBV29-1 | TRBD1 | CSVERQGTKDTQYF
TRBV7-8 | TRBD1 | CASSLGGTANTGELFF
TRBV27 | TRBD1 | CASSFHGTGLETQYF
TRBV27 | . | CASSSIDKIYLPYNSPLHF
TRBV7-6 | TRBD2 | CASSLIFAGGRETQYF
TRBV6-2/TRBV6-3 | . | CASRPTDGYGYTF
TRBV5-4 | . | CASSIPGDLKNF
TRBV10-3 | . | CAISPDSIEAFF
TRBV6-5 | . | CASSPRLGITKNIQYF
TRBV27 | . | CASSPLSDTQYF
TRBV6-1 | . | CATTVGNEKLFF